This TCR beta chain was identified during a study of cytomegalovirus exposure and HLA in healthy donors. Background on the study: Earlier work reported 117 million unique TCR beta sequences from about 200 million T cells. Regarding the study as a whole: No immune exposure information besides CMV serostatus was available. Later analysis revealed greater clonal expansion in HLA-associated TCR beta chains than in equally common others. What TCR beta sequences reportedly achieved was accurate prediction of HLA-A and HLA-B alleles in most subjects.

A word on this clone: Antigen specificity is unknown.

Between the trimmed V and J ends, which lost 0 bases and 9 bases, there was a span of 14 bases. Germline V lookup: CDR1 MNHEY, CDR2 SVGAGI. The CDR3 consists of 14 residues. It was with 60 Vbeta and 13 Jbeta primers that the PCR ran. The data were produced by immunoSEQ multiplex PCR, yet TCRdb's version contains in-frame clones alone and is incomplete. The repertoire holds 210,000 or so clones, with about 77% as singletons. The chain recombines TRBV6-5 with TRBJ1-2, with a tentative D call TRBD1 (5 bases). The sample comprised PBMCs. This TCR derives from a boy younger than 18 in good health and CMV-seronegative. CDR3 sequence: CASSYSSVGGSYTF. CDR3 DNA sequence: TGTGCCAGCAGTTACTCATCAGTCGGGGGAAGCTACACCTTC.